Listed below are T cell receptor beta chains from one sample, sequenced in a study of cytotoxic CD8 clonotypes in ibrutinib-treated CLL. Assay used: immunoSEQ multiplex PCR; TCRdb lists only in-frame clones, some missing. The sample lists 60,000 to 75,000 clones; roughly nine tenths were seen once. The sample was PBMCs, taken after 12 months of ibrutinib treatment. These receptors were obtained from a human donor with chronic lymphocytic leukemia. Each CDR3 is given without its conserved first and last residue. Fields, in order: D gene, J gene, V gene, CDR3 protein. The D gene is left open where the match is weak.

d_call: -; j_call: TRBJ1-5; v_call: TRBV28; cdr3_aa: ATTGNQPQH
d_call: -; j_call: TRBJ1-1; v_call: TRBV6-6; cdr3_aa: ASSYSVEAF
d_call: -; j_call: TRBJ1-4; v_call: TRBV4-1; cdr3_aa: ASSQEGWGEKLF
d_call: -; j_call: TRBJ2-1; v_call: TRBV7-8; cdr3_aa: ASSATISSYNEQF
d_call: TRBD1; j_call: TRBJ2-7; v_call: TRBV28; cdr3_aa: ASRHGQGKQY
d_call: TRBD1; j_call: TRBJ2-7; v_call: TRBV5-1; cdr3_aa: ASSLSDRLWSSYEQY
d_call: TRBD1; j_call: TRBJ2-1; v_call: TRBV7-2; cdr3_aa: ASSLQSATGAGNEQF
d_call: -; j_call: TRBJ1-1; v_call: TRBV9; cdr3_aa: ASSPLLWAEAF
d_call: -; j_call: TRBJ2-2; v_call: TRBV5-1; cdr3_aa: ASSPDPSGERELF
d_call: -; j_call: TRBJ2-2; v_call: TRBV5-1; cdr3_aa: ASNEGQIYTGELF
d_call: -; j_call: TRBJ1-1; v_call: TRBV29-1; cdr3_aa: SVEGSGAGTEAF
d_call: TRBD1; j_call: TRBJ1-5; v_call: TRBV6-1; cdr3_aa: ATRAGQGASQPQH
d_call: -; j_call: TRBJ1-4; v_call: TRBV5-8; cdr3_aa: ASSLYIRVTTNEKLF
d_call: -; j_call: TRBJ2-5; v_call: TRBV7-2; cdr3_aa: ASSLDAGAQGAQY
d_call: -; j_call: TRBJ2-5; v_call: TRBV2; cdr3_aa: ASEPESTIMGTQY
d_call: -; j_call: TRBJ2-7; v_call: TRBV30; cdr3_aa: AWSVAATAPH
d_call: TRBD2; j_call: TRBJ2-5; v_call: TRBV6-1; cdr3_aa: ASSEGFQVGGIWGETQY
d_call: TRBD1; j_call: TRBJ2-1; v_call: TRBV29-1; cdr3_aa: SSGQGYNEQF
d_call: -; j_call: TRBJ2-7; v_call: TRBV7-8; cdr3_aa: ASSLQGWYEQY
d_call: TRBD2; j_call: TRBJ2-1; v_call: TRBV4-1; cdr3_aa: ASSQGWTSGRRSYNEQF
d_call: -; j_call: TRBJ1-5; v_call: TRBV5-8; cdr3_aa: ASSFVAGSIEFSNQPQH
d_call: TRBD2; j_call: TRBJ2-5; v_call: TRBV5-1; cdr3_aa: ASSLREDQTQY
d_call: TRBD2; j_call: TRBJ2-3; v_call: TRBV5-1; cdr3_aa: ASSLVGLAGPRRWTDTQY
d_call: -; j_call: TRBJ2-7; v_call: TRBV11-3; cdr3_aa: ASSQLGDTYEQY
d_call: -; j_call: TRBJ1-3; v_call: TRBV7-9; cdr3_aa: ASSKSGASAFIAGNTIY
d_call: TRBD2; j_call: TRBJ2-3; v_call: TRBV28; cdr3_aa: ASITGGIRSDTQY
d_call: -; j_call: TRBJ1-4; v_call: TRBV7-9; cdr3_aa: ASSRQPLTTTTTNEKLF